The clone carrying this T cell receptor beta chain was picked up one time. Antigen: not known. Researchers ran the PCR with 60 Vbeta and 13 Jbeta primers. Measured with immunoSEQ multiplex PCR; TCRdb has only the in-frame clones, and not every one. Here the sample spans 200,000 or so clones, about 81% being singletons. Germline assignment: CDR1 SGHDN and CDR2 FVKESK. This CDR3 region has 16 residues. V lost 5 bases to trimming and J lost 3 bases, with 19 bases between them. The data were taken from a study of cytomegalovirus exposure and HLA in healthy donors. Whole-study results and caveats: Immune exposure data for these donors was limited to CMV serostatus. Reportedly, a later analysis found an Asian-associated ancestry cluster had fewer N-insertions than the approximately 670-donor mean.

Sequencing input: PBMCs. The chain carries TRBV14 and TRBJ1-2; TRBD1 is a possible D gene (5 bases). This clonotype was obtained from a woman in her late teens or twenties in good health and CMV-seropositive. CDR3 sequence (DNA): TGTGCCAGCAGCGGGGCCCCGGGGCGCGGGGACTATGGCTACACCTTC. It is translated as CASSGAPGRGDYGYTF.